These 31 T cell receptor beta chains share one sample of origin, sequenced in a study of PD-1 blockade in classical Hodgkin lymphoma. The sample's time point: cycle 4 day 1 (C4D1), after 6 weeks of nivolumab. No patient escaped relapse after autologous stem cell transplantation, and brentuximab vedotin exposure varied. Assay used: immunoSEQ multiplex PCR; TCRdb lists only in-frame clones, some missing. The top ten clones hold 9% to 12% of a sample with tens of thousands of clones, under 95% of them seen once. This specimen consisted of peripheral blood mononuclear cells (PBMCs), obtained before the fourth cycle of nivolumab. These receptors were taken from a human donor with classical Hodgkin lymphoma.

The gene calls are TRBV20-1 and TRBJ1-1; a possible D gene is TRBD1 (5 bases). Trimming took off 6 bases at V and 5 bases at J, with 10 bases between the two ends. Germline V gene sequence: CDR1 DFQATT, CDR2 SNEGSKA (reference sequence). The CDR3 consists of 11 residues. The CDR3 reads CSADGGTEAFF. The DNA of the CDR3 is TGCAGTGCCGACGGGGGAACTGAAGCTTTCTTT.

The V gene is TRBV5-4, the J gene TRBJ2-2; D gene ambiguous. Germline-derived CDR1 and CDR2 are SGHNT and YYREEE (reference sequence). The CDR3 covers 15 residues. V lost 4 bases and J lost 4, with 14 bases in between. CDR3 sequence: CASSPKWTGTGELFF. The CDR3 DNA is TGTGCCAGCAGCCCAAAATGGACGGGCACCGGGGAGCTGTTTTTT. The full variable domain, with the rest looked up from reference TRBV5-4 and TRBJ2-2, is ETGVTQSPTHLIKTRGQQVTLRCSSQSGHNTVSWYQQALGQGPQFIFQYYREEENGRGNFPPRFSGLQFPNYSSELNVNALELDDSALYLCASSPKWTGTGELFFGEGSRLTVL.

This clone appeared once. This chain links TRBV30 with TRBJ1-1, with D possibly TRBD1 on 5 matching bases. V was trimmed by 1 base and J by 3 bases, leaving 9 bases between them. Germline values: CDR1 GTSNPN, CDR2 SVGIG (reference sequence). The length of the CDR3 is 13 residues. The DNA of the CDR3 is TGTGCCTGGAGTGACAGGACCTACACTGAAGCTTTCTTT. This gives the protein CAWSDRTYTEAFF.

The V and J genes are TRBV7-9 and TRBJ1-5; D gene uncertain. The ends were cut back, 5 bases at V and 6 bases at J, with 20 bases in the middle. CDR3 length: 16 amino acids. Looked up from germline, CDR1 is SEHNR and CDR2 is FQNEAQ (reference sequence). DNA for the CDR3: TGTGCCAGCAGCCCGAAGAACCTTTTCGTCCCTCAGCCCCAGCATTTT. The encoded protein is CASSPKNLFVPQPQHF.

The chain carries TRBV20-1 and TRBJ2-7; D is uncertain. This CDR3 comprises 11 residues. Trimming removed 0 bases from V and 4 bases from J, with 4 bases in between. Germline V gene sequence: CDR1 DFQATT, CDR2 SNEGSKA (reference sequence). As DNA, the CDR3 is TGCAGTGCTAGAGATGGGTACGAGCAGTACTTC. This sequence encodes CSARDGYEQYF.

The chain combines TRBV6-1 with TRBJ2-2; D is tentatively TRBD1 or TRBD2 (6 bases each). V was pared by 2 bases and J by 0 bases, with 13 bases between. Germline lookup yields CDR1 MNHNS and CDR2 SASEGT. The CDR3 is 17 amino acids. This CDR3 reads CASSERGDGTNTGELFF. DNA for the CDR3: TGTGCCAGCAGTGAAAGGGGGGACGGAACGAACACCGGGGAGCTGTTTTTT.

This clone was counted once. The junction does not match germline at one end; this may be a read error. The V call is TRBV14, the J call TRBJ1-6, with no clear D. From germline, CDR1 is SGHDN and CDR2 FVKESK. This CDR3 is built from 17 residues. Here the CDR3 DNA reads TGTGCCAGCAGCGAAGAGGGCATAGGAGGGTGGAATTCACCCCTCCACTTT. This translates into CASSEEGIGGWNSPLHF. The full variable domain, its missing parts supplied by reference TRBV14 and TRBJ1-6, is EAGVTQFPSHSVIEKGQTVTLRCDPISGHDNLYWYRRVMGKEIKFLLHFVKESKQDESGMPNNRFLAERTGGTYSTLKVQPAELEDSGVYFCASSEEGIGGWNSPLHFGNGTRLTVT.

This CDR3 reads CASSIDRGYGYTF. The CDR3 DNA reads TGTGCCAGTAGTATAGACAGGGGCTATGGCTACACCTTC. The chain couples TRBV19 to TRBJ1-2; D may be TRBD1 (6 bases). Trimming removed 0 bases from V and 4 bases from J, with 6 bases in between. This CDR3 is 13 amino acids long. CDR1 is LNHDA and CDR2 is SQIVND in the germline V gene (reference sequence).

This clone appeared a few times. V and J are TRBV5-1 and TRBJ1-6; D is perhaps TRBD1 (6 bases). The CDR3 loop spans 14 amino acids. Trimming cost V 0 bases and J 8 bases, with 9 bases left between them. CDR1 SGHRS and CDR2 YFSETQ come from the germline V gene. The DNA for the CDR3 is TGCGCCAGCAGCTTGGCAGGGGACGATTCACCCCTCCACTTT. It codes for CASSLAGDDSPLHF.

The chain joins TRBV2 to TRBJ2-5; no clear D gene. Germline V CDR1 and CDR2: SNHLY, FYNNEI. V lost 3 bases, J lost 11 bases, and 7 bases lay in between. The CDR3 runs 10 residues. As DNA, the CDR3 is TGTGCCAGCAGTGATTGGGCACAGTACTTC. This codes for CASSDWAQYF.

V gene TRBV5-1 combines with J gene TRBJ2-1; 8 nucleotides align to TRBD2. Germline CDR1 SGHRS, CDR2 YFSETQ. The CDR3 is 16 amino acids. Trimming took 7 bases from V and 6 from J; bases not matched to a gene: 15. CDR3 nucleotide sequence: TGCGCCAGCGGCGGTGCGCTAGCGGGTTTGTCCAATGAGCAGTTCTTC. As protein: CASGGALAGLSNEQFF.

This clone showed up just once. This rearrangement joins TRBV6-5 to TRBJ1-2; possible D gene TRBD1, 6 bases. CDR1 and CDR2 (germline): MNHEY, SVGAGI. The CDR3 sequence is 14 residues long. The V gene lost 7 bases and the J gene lost 3 bases, with 15 bases spanning the gap. The DNA for the CDR3 is TGTGCCAGCACCTTAACTAGGGGGGACTATGGCTACACCTTC. Amino acids: CASTLTRGDYGYTF.

The genes are TRBV11-2 and TRBJ1-1, with TRBD1 identical over 8 bases. The junction had 4 bases not matched to a gene; V was cut back by 2 bases and J by 11 bases. In germline, CDR1 is SGHAT, CDR2 FQNNGV. The CDR3 totals 12 residues. The CDR3 sequence: CASSLIGQGAFF. The CDR3 nucleotides are TGTGCCAGCAGCTTAATTGGACAGGGCGCTTTCTTT.

V gene TRBV28 combines with J gene TRBJ1-5; 9 bases are shared with TRBD1. The CDR3 contains 14 residues. V was clipped by 6 bases and J by 6 bases; unmatched bases: 6. Germline-derived CDR1 and CDR2 are MDHEN and SYDVKM. CDR3 DNA: TGTGCCAGCAGGGCACAGGGGGCATCTCAGCCCCAGCATTTT. It codes for CASRAQGASQPQHF. Using reference TRBV28 and TRBJ1-5 for the parts outside the CDR3, the full variable domain is DVKVTQSSRYLVKRTGEKVFLECVQDMDHENMFWYRQDPGLGLRLIYFSYDVKMKEKGDIPEGYSVSREKKERFSLILESASTNQTSMYLCASRAQGASQPQHFGDGTRLSIL.

This CDR3 reads CAWSVLLGTIYF. The CDR3 DNA sequence: TGTGCCTGGAGTGTACTCCTGGGCACCATATATTTT. J is TRBJ1-3 and V is TRBV30; no reliable D call. Germline CDR1 GTSNPN, CDR2 SVGIG (reference sequence). With 0 bases removed from V and 9 bases from J, the gap between germline ends came to 9 bases. The CDR3 totals 12 residues.

The chain uses TRBV7-2 and TRBJ2-3, with D perhaps being TRBD1 or TRBD2 (5 bases each). Germline V gene lookup returns CDR1 SGHTA and CDR2 FQGNSA. The CDR3 spans 15 residues. Trimming removed 1 base from V and 0 bases from J, with 8 bases in between. The CDR3 bases are TGTGCCAGCAGCTTAGACGGGGCGAGCACAGATACGCAGTATTTT. Translated: CASSLDGASTDTQYF.

V gene TRBV11-2 combines with J gene TRBJ1-5, with D possibly matching TRBD1 (6 bases). Germline assignment: CDR1 SGHAT and CDR2 FQNNGV. Deletions cut 6 bases from V and 8 bases from J, with 14 bases between. The CDR3 has 13 residues. DNA for the CDR3: TGTGCCAGCAGGGAAGCACAGGGAAAGCCCCAGCATTTT. It is translated as CASREAQGKPQHF. Combining the CDR3 with reference TRBV11-2 and TRBJ1-5 gives the whole variable domain EAGVAQSPRYKIIEKRQSVAFWCNPISGHATLYWYQQILGQGPKLLIQFQNNGVVDDSQLPKDRFSAERLKGVDSTLKIQPAKLEDSAVYLCASREAQGKPQHFGDGTRLSIL.

The V call is TRBV11-1, the J call TRBJ1-2, with D perhaps TRBD1 (5 bases). This CDR3 spans 15 amino acids. The V and J ends lost 2 bases and 5 bases respectively, with 15 bases between them. In germline, CDR1 is SGHAT, CDR2 FQDESV (reference sequence). CDR3 amino acids: CASSLSSGGFYGYTF. CDR3 nucleotide sequence: TGTGCCAGCAGCTTAAGTTCCGGGGGGTTTTATGGCTACACCTTC.

The rearrangement joins TRBV5-4 to TRBJ2-7; D gene unclear. Germline V gives CDR1 SGHNT, CDR2 YYREEE (reference sequence). Trimming cost V 4 bases and J 4 bases, with 12 bases left between them. The CDR3 has 13 residues. CDR3 nucleotides: TGTGCCAGCAGCCGTGCCGGGTCTTACGAGCAGTACTTC. This gives the protein CASSRAGSYEQYF.

About this clone: Germline is not matched at one junction end, which may reflect a read error. The chain links TRBV6-5 to TRBJ2-7, with D perhaps TRBD1 (5 bases). Germline V lookup: CDR1 MNHEY, CDR2 SVGAGI. The CDR3 has 10 residues. In nucleotides, the CDR3 is TGTGCCAGCAGGGACCGACAGTTACACTTC. It encodes CASRDRQLHF.

The gene calls are TRBV29-1 and TRBJ2-4; D unresolved. There are 11 residues in the CDR3. V was shortened by 5 bases and J by 7 bases, with 9 bases between the two germline ends. Germline loops: CDR1 SQVTM, CDR2 ANQGSEA. The CDR3 sequence is CSVSVSNIQYF. As DNA, the CDR3 is TGCAGCGTTAGTGTGAGTAACATTCAGTACTTC.

This chain connects TRBV19 to TRBJ1-1, with D maybe TRBD1 (6 bases). The CDR3 is made up of 12 amino acids. CDR1 LNHDA and CDR2 SQIVND come from the germline V gene (reference sequence). V was pared by 9 bases and J by 0 bases, with 8 bases between. DNA of the CDR3: TGTGCCAGCGGGGGCGTGAACACTGAAGCTTTCTTT. Translating gives CASGGVNTEAFF.

V gene TRBV19 combines with J gene TRBJ1-6, with 7 bases matching TRBD1. This CDR3 contains 14 residues. The J segment lost 9 bases and the V segment lost 7 bases, leaving 9 bases of the junction unmatched. CDR1 LNHDA and CDR2 SQIVND come from the germline V gene (reference sequence). The CDR3 sequence is CASNLRHRGSPLHF. The DNA for the CDR3 is TGTGCCAGTAACCTCAGGCACAGGGGTTCACCCCTCCACTTT.

The V gene is TRBV5-5, the J gene TRBJ1-1, with D possibly being TRBD1 (5 bases). Between the trimmed V and J ends, which lost 1 base and 4 bases, there was a span of 11 bases. The CDR3 totals 14 residues. Germline CDR1 is SGHKS and CDR2 is YYEKEE (reference sequence). In nucleotides, the CDR3 is TGTGCCAGCAGCTTGCTCAGGGAGGGCACTGAAGCTTTCTTT. Translation gives CASSLLREGTEAFF.

The chain has TRBV9 and TRBJ1-1, with unresolved D. The CDR3 loop spans 15 amino acids. Germline V lookup: CDR1 SGDLS, CDR2 YYNGEE. V dropped 0 bases and J dropped 0 bases, with 9 bases sitting between them. The CDR3 sequence: CASSVVREMNTEAFF. CDR3 nucleotides: TGTGCCAGCAGCGTAGTGAGGGAGATGAACACTGAAGCTTTCTTT.

This chain joins TRBV27 and TRBJ2-3; possible D gene TRBD2, 6 bases. CDR1 and CDR2 (germline): MNHEY, SMNVEV (reference sequence). V lost 3 bases and J lost 2, with 18 bases in between. CDR3 length equals 17 residues. The CDR3 DNA reads as TGTGCCAGCAGTTTCCTCGCGGGGTCCCGATTCACAGATACGCAGTATTTT. As protein: CASSFLAGSRFTDTQYF.

In this sample, this clone turned up a few times. CDR3 loop: CASSPTFLAGAYHSYEQYF. CDR3 bases: TGTGCCAGCAGTCCGACATTTCTAGCGGGGGCCTATCACTCCTACGAGCAGTACTTC. The chain employs TRBV21-1 and TRBJ2-7; TRBD2, the table's D call, lacks a check against the DNA. TRBV21-1 is assigned pseudogene status. This CDR3 spans 19 amino acids.

This chain connects TRBV27 to TRBJ2-7, with 7 bases fitting TRBD2. Per the germline V gene, CDR1 is MNHEY and CDR2 is SMNVEV (reference sequence). V gave up 5 bases and J gave up 6 bases; unmatched junction bases: 10. The CDR3 totals 14 residues. The CDR3 DNA reads TGTGCCAGCAGTCTTCCGGGACTATCAAGCGAGCAGTACTTC. Protein product: CASSLPGLSSEQYF.

The chain uses TRBV5-1 and TRBJ1-5; D is unclear. This CDR3 has 13 amino acids. The germline V and J ends were trimmed by 1 base and 6 bases, with 8 bases remaining between them. Germline assignment: CDR1 SGHRS and CDR2 YFSETQ. The CDR3 loop is CASSLLVGQPQHF. The CDR3 coding sequence is TGCGCCAGCAGCTTGCTGGTGGGTCAGCCCCAGCATTTT.

The CDR3 protein is CASSQVRDRGTDTQYF. CDR3 sequence (DNA): TGCGCCAGCAGCCAAGTCCGGGACAGGGGTACAGATACGCAGTATTTT. This chain links TRBV4-1 with TRBJ2-3, with TRBD1 matching over 10 bases. Germline loops: CDR1 MGHRA, CDR2 YSYEKL. The J segment lost 3 bases and the V segment lost 1 base, leaving 4 bases of the junction unmatched. The CDR3 sequence is 16 residues long.

The rearrangement joins TRBV7-6 to TRBJ2-5; D not certain. The CDR3 runs 12 residues. V dropped 2 bases and J dropped 5 bases, with 6 bases sitting between them. Germline lookup yields CDR1 SGHVS and CDR2 FNYEAQ. The CDR3: CASSLWRETQYF. CDR3 DNA: TGTGCCAGCAGCTTATGGCGGGAGACCCAGTACTTC.